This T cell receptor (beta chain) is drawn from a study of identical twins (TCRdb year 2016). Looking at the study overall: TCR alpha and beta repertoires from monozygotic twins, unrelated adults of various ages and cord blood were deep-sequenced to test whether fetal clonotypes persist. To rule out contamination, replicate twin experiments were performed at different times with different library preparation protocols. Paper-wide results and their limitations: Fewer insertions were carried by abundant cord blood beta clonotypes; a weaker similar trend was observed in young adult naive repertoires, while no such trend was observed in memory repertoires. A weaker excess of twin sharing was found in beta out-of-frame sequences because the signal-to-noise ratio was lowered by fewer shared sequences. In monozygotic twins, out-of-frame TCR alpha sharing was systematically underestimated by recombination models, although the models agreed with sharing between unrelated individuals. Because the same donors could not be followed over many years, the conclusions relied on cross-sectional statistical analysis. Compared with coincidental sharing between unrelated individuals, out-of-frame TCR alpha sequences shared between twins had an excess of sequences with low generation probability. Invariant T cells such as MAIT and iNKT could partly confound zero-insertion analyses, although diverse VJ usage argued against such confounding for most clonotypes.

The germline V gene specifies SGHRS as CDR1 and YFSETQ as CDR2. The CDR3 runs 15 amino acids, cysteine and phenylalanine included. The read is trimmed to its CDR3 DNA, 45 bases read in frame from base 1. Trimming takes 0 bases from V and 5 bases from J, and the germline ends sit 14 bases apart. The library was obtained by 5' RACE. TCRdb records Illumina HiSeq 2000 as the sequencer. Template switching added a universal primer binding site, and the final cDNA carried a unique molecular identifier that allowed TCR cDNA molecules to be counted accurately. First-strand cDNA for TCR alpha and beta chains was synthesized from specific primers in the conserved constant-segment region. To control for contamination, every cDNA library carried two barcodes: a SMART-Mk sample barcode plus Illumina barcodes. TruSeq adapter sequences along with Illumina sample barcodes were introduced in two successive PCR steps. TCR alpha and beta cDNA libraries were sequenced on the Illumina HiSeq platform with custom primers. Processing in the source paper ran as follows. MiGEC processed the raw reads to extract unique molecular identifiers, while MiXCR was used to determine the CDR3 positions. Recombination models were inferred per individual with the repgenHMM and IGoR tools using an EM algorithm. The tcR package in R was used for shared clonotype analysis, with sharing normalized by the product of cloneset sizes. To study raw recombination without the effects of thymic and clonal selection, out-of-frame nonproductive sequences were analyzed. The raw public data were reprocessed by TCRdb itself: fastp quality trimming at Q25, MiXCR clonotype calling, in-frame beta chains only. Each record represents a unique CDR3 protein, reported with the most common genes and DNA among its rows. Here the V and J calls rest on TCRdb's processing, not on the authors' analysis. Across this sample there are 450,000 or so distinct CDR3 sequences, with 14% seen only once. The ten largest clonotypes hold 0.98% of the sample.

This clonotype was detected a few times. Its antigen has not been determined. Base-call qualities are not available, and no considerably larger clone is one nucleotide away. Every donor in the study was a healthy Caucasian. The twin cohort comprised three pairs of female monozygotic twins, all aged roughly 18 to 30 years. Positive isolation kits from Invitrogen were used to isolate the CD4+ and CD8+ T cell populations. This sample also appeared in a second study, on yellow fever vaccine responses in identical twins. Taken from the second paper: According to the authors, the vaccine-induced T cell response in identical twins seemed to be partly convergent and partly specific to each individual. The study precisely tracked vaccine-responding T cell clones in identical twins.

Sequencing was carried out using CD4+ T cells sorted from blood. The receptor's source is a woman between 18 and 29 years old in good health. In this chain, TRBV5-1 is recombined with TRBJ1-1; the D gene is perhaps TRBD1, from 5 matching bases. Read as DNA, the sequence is TGCGCCAGCAGCTTGGTTGGGGGGATGGGGACTGAAGCTTTCTTT. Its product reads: CASSLVGGMGTEAFF.